The text below deals with one T cell receptor (beta chain). This specimen belongs to a study of blood T cell repertoires in COVID-19. Study processing details: Using reference gene primer amplification, nucleated cell counts were estimated. Sequencing used immunoSEQ multiplex PCR; TCRdb keeps in-frame clones, though not all of them. V and J calls and clone size are those listed in that table; D and trimming were worked out from the DNA. The sample gives over 200,000 clones, 65% to 90% of which show up once; about a sixth is in the top ten. Grouping used clinical history reported by participants in a survey and questionnaire. The material sequenced was PBMCs or T cells enriched from blood (not recorded which). This TCR came from a man younger than 35 who had recovered from COVID-19.

DNA for the CDR3: TGTGCCAGCAGTGAAGGCAGGGTGGGCAATCAGCCCCAGCATTTT. Protein product: CASSEGRVGNQPQHF. The J gene is TRBJ1-5, the V gene TRBV2; TRBD1 is a possible D gene (5 bases). Trimming took off 1 base at V and 2 bases at J, with 9 bases between the two ends. The germline gives CDR1 SNHLY, CDR2 FYNNEI. The CDR3 loop spans 15 amino acids.